What follows are 30 T cell receptor beta chains derived from one specimen sequenced in a study of CD8 T cells in ankylosing spondylitis (dated by TCRdb to 2015 to 2018). Study-wide conclusions, independent of this receptor: Blood from ankylosing spondylitis patients appeared to be characterized by a TCR beta motif composed of about eight highly homologous amino acid variants.

Library preparation employed 5' RACE. Reads for this sample came from an Illumina HiSeq 2500. TCRdb reprocessed the public reads (quality trimming at Q25 with fastp, clone calling with MiXCR) and kept in-frame beta chains. One record per CDR3 amino acid sequence lists the most common genes and DNA. The sample table records fewer than 750,000 distinct CDR3 sequences; over 15% of these occur just once. The ten largest clonotypes hold under 20% of the sample. Antigen specificity for these receptors is unknown. Sequencing input: blood, either unsorted or a sorted T cell fraction (not recorded which). Receptors were obtained from a male donor with ankylosing spondylitis.

This clonotype was found many times. The V gene is TRBV20-1, the J gene TRBJ1-3; D gene unclear. CDR3 length: 12 amino acids. V lost 1 base to trimming and J lost 1 base, with 2 bases between them. From germline, CDR1 is DFQATT and CDR2 SNEGSKA (reference sequence). CDR3 in amino acids: CSARGSGNTIYF. The CDR3 coding sequence is TGCAGTGCTAGAGGGTCTGGAAACACCATATATTTT.

This chain uses TRBV27 with TRBJ2-7; D unclear. Germline V gene data show CDR1 as MNHEY and CDR2 as SMNVEV (reference sequence). The CDR3 sequence is 14 residues long. The V gene lost 2 bases and the J gene lost 3 bases, with 11 bases spanning the gap. The CDR3 is CASSLGTNFYEQYF. CDR3 bases: TGTGCCAGCAGTTTAGGCACCAACTTCTACGAGCAGTACTTC.

This chain uses TRBV24-1 with TRBJ2-3; D may correspond to TRBD1 or TRBD2 (5 bases each). There are 12 residues in the CDR3. Germline V gene lookup returns CDR1 KGHDR and CDR2 SFDVKD. Trimming took 7 bases from V and 6 from J, leaving 10 bases between them. The CDR3: CATSEGFDTQYF. CDR3 DNA sequence: TGTGCCACCAGCGAGGGGTTCGATACGCAGTATTTT.

There are a few counts of this clonotype. The chain carries TRBV20-1 and TRBJ2-1; TRBD2 matches 11 bases. The CDR3 is made up of 15 amino acids. Germline values: CDR1 DFQATT, CDR2 SNEGSKA (reference sequence). With V trimmed by 2 bases and J by 6 bases, 6 bases remained unmatched. The CDR3 loop is CSARLAGGPGNEQFF. The DNA for the CDR3 is TGCAGTGCTAGATTAGCGGGGGGGCCTGGCAATGAGCAGTTCTTC.

The V call is TRBV4-1, the J call TRBJ2-1; no clear D. Germline CDR1 is MGHRA and CDR2 is YSYEKL. The V gene lost 3 bases and the J gene lost 4 bases, with 10 bases spanning the gap. The CDR3 is 14 residues long. The CDR3, as DNA: TGCGCCAGCAGCCATGCACCGGGTTACAATGAGCAGTTCTTC. Amino acid sequence: CASSHAPGYNEQFF.

This clonotype came up a few times. The chain has TRBV7-2 and TRBJ1-5; 7 bases agree with TRBD1. There are 15 residues in the CDR3. Trimming took 2 bases from V and 4 from J; bases not matched to a gene: 5. Germline lookup yields CDR1 SGHTA and CDR2 FQGNSA. The CDR3 DNA follows: TGTGCCAGCAGCTTAATGGCAGGGGGAAATCAGCCCCAGCATTTT. As protein: CASSLMAGGNQPQHF.

The rearrangement links TRBV5-6 to TRBJ1-2; the match to TRBD1 covers 9 bases. Germline V lookup: CDR1 SGHDT, CDR2 YYEEEE. Trimming took 2 bases from V and 5 from J; bases not matched to a gene: 4. The CDR3 runs 14 residues. CDR3 sequence (DNA): TGTGCCAGCAGCTTCGGGGACAGGGAATATGGCTACACCTTC. It specifies CASSFGDREYGYTF.

V usage is TRBV7-8 and J usage is TRBJ2-5; D possibly corresponds to TRBD2 (6 bases). The CDR3 length is 15 residues. Trimming took off 5 bases at V and 2 bases at J, with 15 bases between the two ends. Germline assignment: CDR1 SGHVS and CDR2 FQNEAQ. The CDR3 sequence is CASSPRWGDQETQYF. CDR3 DNA sequence: TGTGCCAGCAGCCCCAGGTGGGGGGATCAAGAGACCCAGTACTTC.

The J gene is TRBJ1-1, the V gene TRBV4-1; 8 nucleotides agree with TRBD1. The V segment lost 4 bases and the J segment 3 bases; nucleotides outside the gene matches: 7. The CDR3 runs to 15 residues. Germline CDR1 and CDR2: MGHRA and YSYEKL. CDR3 in amino acids: CASSRDHRGDTEAFF. The CDR3 DNA sequence: TGCGCCAGCAGCCGCGATCACAGGGGGGACACTGAAGCTTTCTTT.

The table lists this clonotype with a few counts. V is TRBV2 and J is TRBJ2-2; weak D call: TRBD2 (6 bases). Germline CDR1 reads SNHLY; CDR2 reads FYNNEI. The germline V and J ends were trimmed by 6 bases and 3 bases, with 14 bases remaining between them. The CDR3 extends over 15 amino acids. CDR3 region: CASRDWTKDTGELFF. The CDR3, as DNA: TGTGCCAGCAGGGACTGGACTAAGGACACCGGGGAGCTGTTTTTT. Supplemented by reference TRBV2 and TRBJ2-2, the full variable domain reads EPEVTQTPSHQVTQMGQEVILRCVPISNHLYFYWYRQILGQKVEFLVSFYNNEISEKSEIFDDQFSVERPDGSNFTLKIRSTKLEDSAMYFCASRDWTKDTGELFFGEGSRLTVL.

This clonotype was found a few times. The chain combines TRBV28 with TRBJ2-7, with TRBD2 identical over 15 bases. CDR3 length equals 21 residues. Germline CDR1 reads MDHEN; CDR2 reads SYDVKM. The J segment lost 4 bases and the V segment lost 5 bases, leaving 21 bases of the junction unmatched. CDR3 bases: TGTGCCAGCAGTACCTCCGCCAAGGTACCCGGGACTAGCGGGAGGAGATACGAGCAGTACTTC. Translation: CASSTSAKVPGTSGRRYEQYF.

This clonotype was detected ten times or more. The chain carries TRBV4-1 and TRBJ2-1, with D possibly called TRBD1 or TRBD2 (6 bases each). The CDR3 is 13 amino acids. V was pared by 1 base and J by 7 bases, with 8 bases between. From germline, CDR1 is MGHRA and CDR2 YSYEKL. The chain's CDR3 is CASSQGGANEQFF. CDR3 in DNA: TGCGCCAGCAGCCAAGGGGGGGCAAATGAGCAGTTCTTC.

This clonotype was detected a few times. CDR3 amino acids: CASRQLAGGSPDTQYF. The CDR3 DNA sequence: TGTGCCAGCAGGCAACTAGCGGGGGGGTCCCCAGATACGCAGTATTTT. V usage is TRBV6-1 and J usage is TRBJ2-3; 13 bases match TRBD2. This CDR3 has 16 residues. From germline, CDR1 is MNHNS and CDR2 SASEGT. With V trimmed by 6 bases and J by 4 bases, 7 bases remained unmatched.

This clonotype was detected a few times. This chain links TRBV12-3 or TRBV12-4 with TRBJ1-2; a weak D match, TRBD1 (5 bases). The CDR3 is made up of 14 amino acids. The germline V and J ends were trimmed by 3 bases and 3 bases, with 11 bases remaining between them. The CDR3 nucleotides read TGTGCCAGCAGTTTCGGGGGGAACCACTATGGCTACACCTTC. The encoded protein is CASSFGGNHYGYTF.

This clonotype was picked up a small number of times. The rearrangement uses TRBV7-2 and TRBJ2-7; 7 bases align to TRBD1. This CDR3 comprises 15 residues. Losses at the gene ends were 5 bases for V and 3 bases for J; bases not matched to a gene: 10. Germline lookup yields CDR1 SGHTA and CDR2 FQGNSA. The CDR3 loop reads CASSPRQGRFYEQYF. CDR3 bases: TGTGCCAGCAGCCCAAGACAGGGCAGGTTCTACGAGCAGTACTTC.

J is TRBJ2-6 and V is TRBV11-1, with a weak D call TRBD1 (5 bases). The CDR3 spans 16 residues. Germline-derived CDR1 and CDR2 are SGHAT and FQDESV (reference sequence). V shed 2 bases and J shed 2 bases, with 10 bases lying between them. CDR3 sequence (DNA): TGTGCCAGCAGCTTAATAGGGGTCACTGGGGCCAACGTCCTGACTTTC. Translated, it gives CASSLIGVTGANVLTF. Full variable domain (outside the CDR3, taken from reference TRBV11-1 and TRBJ2-6): EAEVAQSPRYKITEKSQAVAFWCDPISGHATLYWYRQILGQGPELLVQFQDESVVDDSQLPKDRFSAERLKGVDSTLKIQPAELGDSAMYLCASSLIGVTGANVLTFGAGSRLTVL.

This clonotype occurred a few times. The V gene is TRBV30, the J gene TRBJ2-7; 7 bases match TRBD1. The CDR3 extends over 13 amino acids. V shed 1 base, J shed 2 bases, and the junction held 2 bases outside the gene matches. Germline V gives CDR1 GTSNPN, CDR2 SVGIG (reference sequence). Here the CDR3 reads CAWSAGGTYEQYF. In DNA, the CDR3 is TGTGCCTGGAGTGCAGGGGGAACCTACGAGCAGTACTTC.

The rearrangement uses TRBV5-1 and TRBJ2-7, with no clear D. This CDR3 contains 14 residues. The V end lost 5 bases, the J end lost 0 bases, and 12 bases lay between the germline ends. Germline V gene sequence: CDR1 SGHRS, CDR2 YFSETQ. The CDR3 DNA is TGCGCCAGCAGGAACGCCCAAGCCTCCTACGAGCAGTACTTC. This sequence encodes CASRNAQASYEQYF. The entire variable domain, with the rest obtained from reference TRBV5-1 and TRBJ2-7, is as follows: KAGVTQTPRYLIKTRGQQVTLSCSPISGHRSVSWYQQTPGQGLQFLFEYFSETQRNKGNFPGRFSGRQFSNSRSEMNVSTLELGDSALYLCASRNAQASYEQYFGPGTRLTVT.

This rearrangement joins TRBV12-3 or TRBV12-4 to TRBJ1-5; weak D call: TRBD1 (6 bases). Trimming pared 6 bases from V and 0 bases from J, leaving 12 bases between. The CDR3 loop spans 15 amino acids. CDR3 protein: CASSGTTDSNQPQHF. The CDR3 nucleotides read TGTGCCAGCAGCGGGACAACCGATAGCAATCAGCCCCAGCATTTT.

This clonotype was detected a few times. J is TRBJ2-3 and V is TRBV20-1, with 7 bases matching TRBD2. V was pared by 3 bases and J by 5 bases, with 14 bases of the junction left unmatched. This CDR3 has 16 amino acids. The germline V gene has CDR1 DFQATT and CDR2 SNEGSKA (reference sequence). The CDR3 DNA reads TGCAGTGCTAGGGATCCGGCGGGAGAGTTTGTAGATACGCAGTATTTT. As protein: CSARDPAGEFVDTQYF.

There are a few counts of this clonotype. The chain carries TRBV20-1 and TRBJ2-1; 12 nucleotides agree with TRBD2. V was clipped by 0 bases and J by 9 bases; unmatched bases: 9. Germline-derived CDR1 and CDR2 are DFQATT and SNEGSKA (reference sequence). The CDR3 consists of 16 residues. The DNA for the CDR3 is TGCAGTGCTAGAGAGGCTGGACTAGCGGGAATTCGTGAGCAGTTCTTC. It is translated as CSAREAGLAGIREQFF.

V gene TRBV5-1 combines with J gene TRBJ1-3, with 9 bases lining up with TRBD1. The CDR3 is made up of 13 amino acids. V shed 6 bases, J shed 8 bases, and the junction held 6 bases outside the gene matches. Per the germline V gene, CDR1 is SGHRS and CDR2 is YFSETQ. CDR3 coding DNA: TGCGCCAGCACCCTCAGACAGGGGGACACCATATATTTT. Encoded protein: CASTLRQGDTIYF.

Here the CDR3 reads CASSYSGQETQYF. CDR3 DNA sequence: TGTGCCAGCAGTTACTCAGGCCAAGAGACCCAGTACTTC. This chain uses TRBV6-2 or TRBV6-3 with TRBJ2-5; no clear D. There are 13 residues in the CDR3. In germline, CDR1 is MNHEY, CDR2 SVGEGT. The V end was cut by 0 bases, the J end by 1 base, with 3 bases between.

The rearrangement links TRBV5-1 to TRBJ2-3; 11 bases map to TRBD2. This CDR3 spans 14 amino acids. V lost 5 bases and J lost 2; bases outside the gene matches: 1. CDR1 and CDR2 from the germline V gene are SGHRS and YFSETQ. DNA of the CDR3: TGCGCCAGCAGGACTAGCGGGACCACAGATACGCAGTATTTT. It translates to CASRTSGTTDTQYF.

The rearrangement joins TRBV4-2 to TRBJ2-1; D not resolved. The germline CDR1 and CDR2 sequences are LGHNA and YNFKEQ. With 1 base removed from V and 2 bases from J, the gap between germline ends came to 12 bases. This CDR3 contains 16 residues. In nucleotides, the CDR3 is TGTGCCAGCAGCCAAGGCGTCCAGCAGGCCTACAATGAGCAGTTCTTC. Protein product: CASSQGVQQAYNEQFF.

This clonotype has only a few counts. CDR3 coding DNA: TGCAGCGTTGAGGCCGGGTTTGAGACCCAGTACTTC. Its translation: CSVEAGFETQYF. This chain uses TRBV29-1 with TRBJ2-5, with unresolved D. Per germline, CDR1 SQVTM and CDR2 ANQGSEA. The CDR3 runs 12 residues. V shed 3 bases and J shed 5 bases, with 10 bases lying between them.

The chain joins TRBV4-2 to TRBJ2-7, with D maybe TRBD2 (5 bases). The CDR3 extends over 13 amino acids. Trimming pared 4 bases from V and 6 bases from J, leaving 13 bases between. Looked up from germline, CDR1 is LGHNA and CDR2 is YNFKEQ. CDR3 amino acids: CASSRETYGEQYF. The DNA for the CDR3 is TGTGCCAGCAGCCGGGAGACTTATGGCGAGCAGTACTTC.

This chain joins TRBV7-9 and TRBJ2-7; D call uncertain. The V end was cut by 4 bases, the J end by 3 bases, with 16 bases between. The V gene's germline CDR1 is SEHNR and CDR2 FQNEAQ (reference sequence). The CDR3 extends over 15 amino acids. The CDR3 sequence is CASSSSGQQLYEQYF. CDR3 DNA sequence: TGTGCCAGCAGCTCATCCGGGCAGCAGCTCTACGAGCAGTACTTC.

This clonotype was observed at least ten times. The chain carries TRBV5-1 and TRBJ1-5, with 7 bases aligning to TRBD1. Per the germline V gene, CDR1 is SGHRS and CDR2 is YFSETQ. V lost 4 bases, J lost 5 bases, and 3 bases stayed unmatched. The CDR3 has 13 residues. CDR3 loop: CASSQGDDQPQHF. Written as DNA, the CDR3 is TGCGCCAGCAGCCAGGGGGACGATCAGCCCCAGCATTTT.

The genes are TRBV4-2 and TRBJ2-7; 12 positions agree with TRBD2. CDR3 size: 16 residues. Germline CDR1 LGHNA, CDR2 YNFKEQ. The junction had 7 bases not matched to a gene; V was cut back by 4 bases and J by 3 bases. The CDR3 loop is CASSREATSGSYEQYF. The DNA for the CDR3 is TGTGCCAGCAGCCGAGAGGCGACTAGCGGGAGCTACGAGCAGTACTTC.